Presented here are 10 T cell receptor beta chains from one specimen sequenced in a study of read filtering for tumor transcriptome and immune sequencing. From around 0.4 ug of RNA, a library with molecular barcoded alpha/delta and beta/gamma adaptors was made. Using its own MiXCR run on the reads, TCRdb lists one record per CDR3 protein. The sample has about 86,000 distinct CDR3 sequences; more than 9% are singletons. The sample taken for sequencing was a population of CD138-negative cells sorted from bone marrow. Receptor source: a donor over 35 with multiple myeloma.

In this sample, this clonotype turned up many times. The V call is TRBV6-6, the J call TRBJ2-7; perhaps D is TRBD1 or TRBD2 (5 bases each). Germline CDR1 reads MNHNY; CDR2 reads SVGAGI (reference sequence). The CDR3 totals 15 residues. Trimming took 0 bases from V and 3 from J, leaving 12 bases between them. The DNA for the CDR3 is TGTGCCAGCAGTTACTCGGACGGGGCATACTACGAGCAGTACTTC. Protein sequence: CASSYSDGAYYEQYF.

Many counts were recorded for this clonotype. The CDR3 DNA reads as TGTGCCAGCAGTGAAGGGGCAGGTTATTATGGCTACACCTTC. It specifies CASSEGAGYYGYTF. This chain connects TRBV2 to TRBJ1-2; D unclear. Germline-derived CDR1 and CDR2 are SNHLY and FYNNEI. CDR3 length equals 14 residues. Trimming removed 1 base at V and 5 bases at J, with 11 bases between.

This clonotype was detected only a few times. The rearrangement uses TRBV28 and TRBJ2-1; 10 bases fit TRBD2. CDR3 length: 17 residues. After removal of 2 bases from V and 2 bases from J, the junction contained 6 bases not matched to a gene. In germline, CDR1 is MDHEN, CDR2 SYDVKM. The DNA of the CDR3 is TGTGCCAGCAGTTTAAGCGGACTAGCGGCACCCTACAATGAGCAGTTCTTC. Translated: CASSLSGLAAPYNEQFF. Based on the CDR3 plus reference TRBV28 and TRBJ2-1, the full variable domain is DVKVTQSSRYLVKRTGEKVFLECVQDMDHENMFWYRQDPGLGLRLIYFSYDVKMKEKGDIPEGYSVSREKKERFSLILESASTNQTSMYLCASSLSGLAAPYNEQFFGPGTRLTVL.

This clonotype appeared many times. In DNA form, the CDR3 reads TGCGCCAGCAGTCCACGGGACAGAGCTAACTATGGCTACACCTTC. Amino acid sequence: CASSPRDRANYGYTF. The chain recombines TRBV23-1 with TRBJ1-2, with 7 bases aligning to TRBD1. TRBV23-1 is reported as an ORF; its role is uncertain. Germline trimming cut 4 bases from V and 0 bases from J; bases unmatched to any gene: 5. The CDR3 is 15 residues long.

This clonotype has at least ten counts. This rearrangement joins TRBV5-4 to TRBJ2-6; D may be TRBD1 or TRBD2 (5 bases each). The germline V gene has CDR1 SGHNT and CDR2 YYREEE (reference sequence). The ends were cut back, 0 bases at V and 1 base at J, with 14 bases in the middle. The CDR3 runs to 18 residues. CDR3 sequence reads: CASSLADRGASGANVLTF. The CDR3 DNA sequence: TGTGCCAGCAGCTTGGCCGACCGAGGGGCGTCTGGGGCCAACGTCCTGACTTTC.

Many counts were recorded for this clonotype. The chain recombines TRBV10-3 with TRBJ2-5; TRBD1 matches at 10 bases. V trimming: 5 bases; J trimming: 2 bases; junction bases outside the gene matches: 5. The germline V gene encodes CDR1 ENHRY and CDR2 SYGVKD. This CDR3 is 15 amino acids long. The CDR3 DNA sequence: TGTGCCATCAGTTCCGGGACAGGGGTTCAAGAGACCCAGTACTTC. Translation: CAISSGTGVQETQYF.

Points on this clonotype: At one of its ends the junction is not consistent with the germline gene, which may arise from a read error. CDR3 sequence (DNA): TGCGCCAGAAGCTTGGACCCCTCTGGGGCCAACGTCCTGACTTTC. Translated, it gives CARSLDPSGANVLTF. The chain has TRBV5-1 and TRBJ2-6; D call uncertain. The CDR3 is 15 residues long. Germline V CDR1 and CDR2: SGHRS, YFSETQ.

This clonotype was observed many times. CDR3 region: CSGAIGGVGAEQYF. DNA of the CDR3: TGCAGCGGCGCAATAGGCGGAGTGGGCGCCGAGCAGTACTTC. The chain combines TRBV29-1 with TRBJ2-7; the D is unclear. Looked up from germline, CDR1 is SQVTM and CDR2 is ANQGSEA. V dropped 7 bases and J dropped 6 bases, with 22 bases sitting between them. CDR3 size: 14 residues.

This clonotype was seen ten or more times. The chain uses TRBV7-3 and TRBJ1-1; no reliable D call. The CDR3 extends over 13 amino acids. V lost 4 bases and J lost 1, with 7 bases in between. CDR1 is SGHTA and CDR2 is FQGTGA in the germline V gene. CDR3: CASSWTTNTEAFF. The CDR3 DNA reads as TGTGCCAGCAGCTGGACGACGAACACTGAAGCTTTCTTT. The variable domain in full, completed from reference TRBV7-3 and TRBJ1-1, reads GAGVSQTPSNKVTEKGKYVELRCDPISGHTALYWYRQSLGQGPEFLIYFQGTGAADDSGLPNDRFFAVRPEGSVSTLKIQRTERGDSAVYLCASSWTTNTEAFFGQGTRLTVV.

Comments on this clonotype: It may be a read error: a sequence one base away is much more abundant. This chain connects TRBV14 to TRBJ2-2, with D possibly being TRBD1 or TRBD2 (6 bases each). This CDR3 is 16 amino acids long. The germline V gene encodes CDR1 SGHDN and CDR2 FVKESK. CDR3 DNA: TGTGCCAGCAGCCAAAACATCCCGGGGGCCACCGGGGAGCTGGTTTTT. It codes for CASSQNIPGATGELVF.